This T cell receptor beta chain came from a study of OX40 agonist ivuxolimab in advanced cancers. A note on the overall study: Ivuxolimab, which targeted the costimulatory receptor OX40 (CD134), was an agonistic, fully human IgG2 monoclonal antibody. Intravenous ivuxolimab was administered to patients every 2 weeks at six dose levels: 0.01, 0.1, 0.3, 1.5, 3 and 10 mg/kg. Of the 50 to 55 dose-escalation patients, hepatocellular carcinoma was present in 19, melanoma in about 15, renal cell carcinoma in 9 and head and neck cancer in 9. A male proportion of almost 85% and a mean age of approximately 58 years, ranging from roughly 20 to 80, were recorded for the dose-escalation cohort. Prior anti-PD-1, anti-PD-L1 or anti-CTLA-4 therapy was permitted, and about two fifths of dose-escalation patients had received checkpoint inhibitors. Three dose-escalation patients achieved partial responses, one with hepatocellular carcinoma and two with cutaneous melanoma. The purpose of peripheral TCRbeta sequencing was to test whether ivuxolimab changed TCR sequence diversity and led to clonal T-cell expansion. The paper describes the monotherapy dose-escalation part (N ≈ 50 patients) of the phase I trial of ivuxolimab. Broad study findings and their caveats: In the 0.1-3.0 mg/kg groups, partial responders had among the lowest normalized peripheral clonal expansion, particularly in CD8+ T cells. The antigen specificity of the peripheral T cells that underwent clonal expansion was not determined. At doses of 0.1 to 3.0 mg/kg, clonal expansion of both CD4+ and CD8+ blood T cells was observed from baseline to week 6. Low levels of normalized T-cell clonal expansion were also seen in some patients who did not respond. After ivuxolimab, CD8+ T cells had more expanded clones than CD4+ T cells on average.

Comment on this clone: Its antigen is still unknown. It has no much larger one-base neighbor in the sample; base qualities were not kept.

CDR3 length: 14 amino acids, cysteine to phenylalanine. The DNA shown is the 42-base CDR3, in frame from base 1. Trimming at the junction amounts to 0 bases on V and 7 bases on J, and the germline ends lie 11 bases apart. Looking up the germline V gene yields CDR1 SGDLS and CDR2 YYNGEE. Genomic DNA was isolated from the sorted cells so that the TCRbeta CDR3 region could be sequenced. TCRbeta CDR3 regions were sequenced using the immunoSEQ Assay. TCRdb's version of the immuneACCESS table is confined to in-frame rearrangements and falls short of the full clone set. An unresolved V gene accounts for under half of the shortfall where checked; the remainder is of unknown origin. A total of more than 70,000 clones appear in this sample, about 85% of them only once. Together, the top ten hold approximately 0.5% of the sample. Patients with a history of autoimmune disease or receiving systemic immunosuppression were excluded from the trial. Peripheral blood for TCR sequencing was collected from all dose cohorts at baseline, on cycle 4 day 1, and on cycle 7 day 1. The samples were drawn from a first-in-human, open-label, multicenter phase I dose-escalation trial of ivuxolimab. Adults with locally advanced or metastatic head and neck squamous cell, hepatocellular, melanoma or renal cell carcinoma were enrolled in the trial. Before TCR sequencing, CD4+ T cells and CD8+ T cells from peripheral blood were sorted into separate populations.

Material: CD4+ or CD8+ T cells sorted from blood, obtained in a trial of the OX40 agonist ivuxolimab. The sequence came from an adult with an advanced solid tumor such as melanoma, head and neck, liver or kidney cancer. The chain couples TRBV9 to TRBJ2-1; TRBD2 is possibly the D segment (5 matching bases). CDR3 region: CASSVVSGNNEQFF. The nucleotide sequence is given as TGTGCCAGCAGCGTAGTCTCCGGGAATAATGAGCAGTTCTTC.